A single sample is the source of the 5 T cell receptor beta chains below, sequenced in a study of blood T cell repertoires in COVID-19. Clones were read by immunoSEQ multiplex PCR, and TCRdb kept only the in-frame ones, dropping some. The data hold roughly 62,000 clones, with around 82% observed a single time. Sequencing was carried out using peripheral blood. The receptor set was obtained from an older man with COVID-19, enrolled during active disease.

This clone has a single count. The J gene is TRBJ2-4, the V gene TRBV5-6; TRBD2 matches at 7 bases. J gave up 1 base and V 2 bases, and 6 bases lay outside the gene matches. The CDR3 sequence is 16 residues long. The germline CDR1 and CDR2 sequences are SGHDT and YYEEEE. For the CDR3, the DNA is TGTGCCAGCAGCTTCCAGATCGGGGGGGCCAAAAACATTCAGTACTTC. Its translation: CASSFQIGGAKNIQYF.

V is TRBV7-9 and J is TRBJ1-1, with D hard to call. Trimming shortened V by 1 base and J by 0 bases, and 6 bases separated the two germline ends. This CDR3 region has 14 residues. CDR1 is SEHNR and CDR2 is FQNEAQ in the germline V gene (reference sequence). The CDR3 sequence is CASSLGRMNTEAFF. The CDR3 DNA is TGTGCCAGCAGCTTAGGCAGAATGAACACTGAAGCTTTCTTT.

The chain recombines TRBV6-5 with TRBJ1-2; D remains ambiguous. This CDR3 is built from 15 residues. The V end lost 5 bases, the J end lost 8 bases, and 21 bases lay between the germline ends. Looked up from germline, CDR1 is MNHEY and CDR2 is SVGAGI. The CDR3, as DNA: TGTGCCAGCAGTAGAGGCTCCCCGGGTATTAGGGGCTACACCTTC. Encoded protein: CASSRGSPGIRGYTF.

This chain's CDR3 is CASSMYPPGQGGYEQYF. In DNA, the CDR3 is TGTGCCAGTAGTATGTACCCCCCGGGACAGGGGGGTTACGAGCAGTACTTC. J is TRBJ2-7 and V is TRBV19; 11 bases match TRBD1. CDR3 length: 17 amino acids. In germline, CDR1 is LNHDA, CDR2 SQIVND (reference sequence). Unmatched junction bases numbered 11, after V lost 3 bases and J lost 4 bases.

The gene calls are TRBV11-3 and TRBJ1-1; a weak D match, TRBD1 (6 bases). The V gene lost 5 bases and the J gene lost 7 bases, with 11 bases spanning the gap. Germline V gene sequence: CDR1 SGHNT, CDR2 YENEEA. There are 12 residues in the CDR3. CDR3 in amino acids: CASSPGGGEAFF. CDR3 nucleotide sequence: TGTGCCAGCAGCCCGGGGGGCGGTGAAGCTTTCTTT.